The T cell receptor (beta chain) under discussion was sequenced for a study of blood T cell repertoires in COVID-19. One Seattle source followed patients from active infection through their disease course. CDR3 size: 15 residues. V dropped 4 bases and J dropped 9; count of bases not matched to a gene: 8. Germline values: CDR1 SGHDN, CDR2 FVKESK. Libraries were prepared by immunoSEQ multiplex PCR; TCRdb keeps only in-frame clonotypes and omits some of them. The sample lists about 220,000 clones; roughly four fifths were seen once. The TCR was taken from a woman in her seventies with COVID-19, enrolled during active disease. The sequenced sample was peripheral blood. V and J are TRBV14 and TRBJ2-1, with 11 nucleotides matching TRBD2. As DNA, the CDR3 is TGTGCCAGCAGCCCCTTAGCGGGAGGGCCAGGTGAGCAGTTCTTC. Residues: CASSPLAGGPGEQFF.